Listed here are 3 T cell receptor beta chains from one sample, sequenced in a study of CD8+ T cells in alopecia areata. The authors extracted RNA and reverse transcribed it into cDNA as the sequencing template. Sequencing used immunoSEQ multiplex PCR; TCRdb keeps in-frame clones, though not all of them. This sample yields thousands of clones, of which about 68% are seen a single time; over 5% belongs to the top ten. The sample's treatment: oral pan-JAK inhibitor, 5-10 mg twice daily. It was from alopecia areata patients that lesional scalp punch biopsies and peripheral blood were collected. Sequences were derived from skin, sampled at week 24, from a patient treated with tofacitinib. The receptors come from a human donor with alopecia areata.

The chain carries TRBV10-3 and TRBJ1-1; D is possibly TRBD1 (6 bases). The length of the CDR3 is 14 residues. V lost 10 bases to trimming and J lost 0 bases, with 15 bases between them. CDR1 and CDR2 from the germline V gene are ENHRY and SYGVKD. Here the CDR3 DNA reads TGTGCCACCGGACCGTGGGACATGAACACTGAAGCTTTCTTT. It yields the protein CATGPWDMNTEAFF.

The chain uses TRBV7-2 and TRBJ2-2, with no clear D. Trimming cost V 4 bases and J 5 bases, with 5 bases left between them. Germline values: CDR1 SGHTA, CDR2 FQGNSA. The CDR3 runs to 12 residues. DNA of the CDR3: TGTGCCAGCAGCTATTCGACCGGGGAGCTGTTTTTT. Protein: CASSYSTGELFF.

The gene calls are TRBV5-1 and TRBJ1-1; D might be TRBD1 (5 bases). V gave up 4 bases and J gave up 3 bases, with 13 bases separating them. CDR1 and CDR2 (germline): SGHRS, YFSETQ. This CDR3 region has 14 residues. The CDR3 loop is CASSMGESHTEAFF. The CDR3 coding sequence is TGCGCCAGCAGCATGGGGGAATCTCACACTGAAGCTTTCTTT.